This T cell receptor (beta chain) originates from a study of blood T cell repertoires in COVID-19. Background on the study: Sample material is recorded as cDNA or gDNA derived from T cells, B-cell-depleted T cells, or PBMCs.

Sequenced by immunoSEQ multiplex PCR; TCRdb stores in-frame clones only, minus some. The sample consists of about 85,000 clones, roughly 80% of them appearing once. Trimming cost V 5 bases and J 4 bases; bases outside gene matches: 9. Germline-derived CDR1 and CDR2 are LNHDA and SQIVND (reference sequence). This CDR3 has 16 residues. V and J are TRBV19 and TRBJ2-2, with TRBD1 identical over 8 bases. Sample: peripheral blood. This TCR was sampled from a man aged 65 to 79 with acute or convalescent COVID-19. CDR3 nucleotide sequence: TGTGCCAGTAGTTGGGAGTTTGACAGGGGCACCGGGGAGCTGTTTTTT. The encoded protein is CASSWEFDRGTGELFF.